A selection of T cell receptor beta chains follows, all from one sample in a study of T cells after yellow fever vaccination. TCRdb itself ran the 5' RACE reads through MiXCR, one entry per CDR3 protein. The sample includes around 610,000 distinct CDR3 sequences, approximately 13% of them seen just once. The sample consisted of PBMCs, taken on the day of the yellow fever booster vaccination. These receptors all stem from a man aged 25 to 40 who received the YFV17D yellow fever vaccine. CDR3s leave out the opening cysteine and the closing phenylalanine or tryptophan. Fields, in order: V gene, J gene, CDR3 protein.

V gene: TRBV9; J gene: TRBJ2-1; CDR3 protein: ASSTREGLGEQF
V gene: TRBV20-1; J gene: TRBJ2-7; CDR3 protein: SARVTGYAYEQY
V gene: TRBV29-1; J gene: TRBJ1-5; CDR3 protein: SGEVALGRQPQH
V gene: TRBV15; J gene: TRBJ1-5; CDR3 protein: ATSRDGQGNQPQH
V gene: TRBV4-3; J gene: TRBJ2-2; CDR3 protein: ASSQDRLSTGELF
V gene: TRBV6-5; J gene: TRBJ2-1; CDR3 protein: ASSYSKGGFYNEQF
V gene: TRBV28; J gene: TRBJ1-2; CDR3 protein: ASSLKPNYGYT
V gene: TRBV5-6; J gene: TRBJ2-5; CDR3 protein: ASSPPDSQETQY
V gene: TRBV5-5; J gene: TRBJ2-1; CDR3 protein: ASSMPGLDDNEQF
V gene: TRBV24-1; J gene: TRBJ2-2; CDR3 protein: ATRAFANTGELF
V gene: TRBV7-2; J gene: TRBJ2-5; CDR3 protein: ASSQPRTSGETQY
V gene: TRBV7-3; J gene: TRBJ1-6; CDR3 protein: ASSSTGRNSPLH
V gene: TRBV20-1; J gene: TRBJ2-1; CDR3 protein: SATTGVNEQF
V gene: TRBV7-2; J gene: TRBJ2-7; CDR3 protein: ASSLINEQY
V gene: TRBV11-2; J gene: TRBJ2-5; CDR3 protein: ASSLRRAEVQETQY
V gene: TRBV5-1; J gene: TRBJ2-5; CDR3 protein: ASSLDGTAEETQY
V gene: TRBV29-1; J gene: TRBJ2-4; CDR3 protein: SATGQRNIQY
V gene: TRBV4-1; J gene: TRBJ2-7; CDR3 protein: ASSQVVRFEYYEQY
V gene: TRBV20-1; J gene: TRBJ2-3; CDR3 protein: SATDRAESTDTQY
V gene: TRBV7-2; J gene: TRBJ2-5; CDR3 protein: ASSLARGQETQY
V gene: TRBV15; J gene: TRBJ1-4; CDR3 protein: ATSQRINDEKLF
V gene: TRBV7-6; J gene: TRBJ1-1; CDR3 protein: ASSLEENTEAF